This TCR beta chain came from a study of identical twins. TCRdb independently ran MiXCR on the 5' RACE reads; one entry per CDR3 protein. The table records about 530,000 distinct CDR3 sequences, roughly 15% of them present only once. Trimming cost V 1 base and J 7 bases, with 22 bases left between them. Germline-derived CDR1 and CDR2 are SGHAT and FQNNGV. This CDR3 comprises 17 residues. A further study also used this sample, focusing on yellow fever vaccine responses in identical twins.

The TCR sequence derives from a woman aged 18-29 years in good health. What was sequenced was CD4+ T cells sorted from blood. The V call is TRBV11-2, the J call TRBJ1-2, with no clear D. In DNA, the CDR3 is TGTGCCAGCAGCTTAGTTCTTTCCTCCCAAGGGTCGGTTGGCTACACCTTC. Its translation: CASSLVLSSQGSVGYTF.